The source of this TCR beta chain is a study of T cell changes during pregnancy in multiple sclerosis. Using immunoSEQ multiplex PCR, the repertoire was profiled, and TCRdb retains in-frame clones only, with some absent. The repertoire consists of some 38,000 clones, with 90% occurring once and the leading ten covering 0.57%. The CDR3 runs 15 residues. Germline V gene sequence: CDR1 MNHEY, CDR2 SVGAGI. V was clipped by 6 bases and J by 8 bases; unmatched bases: 6. The origin of this receptor is a female donor with multiple sclerosis, enrolled in a pregnancy study. V gene TRBV6-5 combines with J gene TRBJ2-1, with 14 bases lining up with TRBD2. Sequenced material: CD4+ T cells from peripheral blood mononuclear cells, taken in the second trimester of pregnancy. The CDR3 sequence is CASSRGLAGVDEQFF. CDR3 coding DNA: TGTGCCAGCAGCCGGGGACTAGCGGGAGTGGATGAGCAGTTCTTC.